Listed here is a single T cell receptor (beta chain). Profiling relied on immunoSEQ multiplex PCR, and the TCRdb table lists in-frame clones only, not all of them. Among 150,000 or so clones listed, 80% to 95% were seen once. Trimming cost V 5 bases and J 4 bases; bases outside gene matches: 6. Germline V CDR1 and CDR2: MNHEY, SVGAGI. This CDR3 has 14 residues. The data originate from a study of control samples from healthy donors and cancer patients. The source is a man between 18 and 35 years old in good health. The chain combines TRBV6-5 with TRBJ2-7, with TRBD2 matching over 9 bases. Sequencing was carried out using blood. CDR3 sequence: CASSPLAGIYEQYF. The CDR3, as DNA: TGTGCCAGCAGTCCGCTAGCGGGAATTTACGAGCAGTACTTC.